The 19 T cell receptor beta chains given below trace back to one sample, sequenced in a study of cytomegalovirus exposure and HLA in healthy donors. PCR involved 60 Vbeta and 13 Jbeta primers. Profiled with immunoSEQ multiplex PCR; TCRdb holds only in-frame clones, not every one. The repertoire consists of about 130,000 clones, with approximately 17% occurring once and the leading ten covering approximately 2.6%. Material for sequencing was PBMCs. The receptors stem from a female donor in good health and CMV-seropositive.

This clone was seen a few times. The chain carries TRBV7-2 and TRBJ2-1; TRBD1 matches 8 bases. Trimming at V came to 1 base and at J to 8 bases, leaving 13 bases not matched to a gene. Germline-derived CDR1 and CDR2 are SGHTA and FQGNSA. The CDR3 is 17 amino acids. The CDR3 reads CASSLGGPGRGLDEQFF. CDR3 bases: TGTGCCAGCAGCTTAGGGGGACCAGGCAGGGGGCTCGATGAGCAGTTCTTC.

The chain combines TRBV16 with TRBJ2-3; TRBD2 agrees at 7 bases. Germline V gene lookup returns CDR1 KGHSY and CDR2 FQNENV. The J segment lost 2 bases and the V segment lost 4 bases, leaving 12 bases of the junction unmatched. The CDR3 totals 17 residues. The DNA for the CDR3 is TGTGCCAGCAGCCTAACCCCTAGCGGCGAACCCACAGATACGCAGTATTTT. As protein: CASSLTPSGEPTDTQYF. Supplemented by reference TRBV16 and TRBJ2-3, the full variable domain reads GEEVAQTPKHLVRGEGQKAKLYCAPIKGHSYVFWYQQVLKNEFKFLISFQNENVFDETGMPKERFSAKCLPNSPCSLEIQATKLEDSAVYFCASSLTPSGEPTDTQYFGPGTRLTVL.

The rearrangement uses TRBV6-4 and TRBJ2-5; 11 bases fit TRBD2. CDR3 length: 15 amino acids. V lost 6 bases, J lost 5 bases, and 8 bases stayed unmatched. CDR1 is MRHNA, CDR2 SNTAGT, per germline. The CDR3 region is CASSRLAGSGETQYF. The DNA for the CDR3 is TGTGCCAGCAGCCGACTAGCGGGGTCCGGGGAGACCCAGTACTTC.

This chain links TRBV2 with TRBJ2-1, with a possible D match to TRBD1 (6 bases). Trimming removed 9 bases from V and 1 base from J, with 10 bases in between. CDR1 SNHLY and CDR2 FYNNEI come from the germline V gene. The CDR3 is made up of 13 amino acids. DNA of the CDR3: TGTGCCAGAGACAGGAATTCCTACAATGAGCAGTTCTTC. The encoded protein is CARDRNSYNEQFF.

As for this clone: Germline is not matched at one junction end, which may reflect a read error. The chain joins TRBV30 to TRBJ2-7; TRBD1 agrees at 10 bases. CDR3 length equals 13 residues. Germline CDR1 reads GTSNPN; CDR2 reads SVGIG (reference sequence). As DNA, the CDR3 is TGTGCCTGGAGTCGACAGGGGGCTCAAGGTCAGTCCTTC. Translation gives CAWSRQGAQGQSF.

This clone has only a few counts. The chain carries TRBV6-6 and TRBJ2-7; a possible D gene is TRBD2 (6 bases). The CDR3 totals 14 residues. In germline, CDR1 is MNHNY, CDR2 SVGAGI (reference sequence). The V and J ends lost 6 bases and 6 bases respectively, with 18 bases between them. The chain's CDR3 is CASSRTGVGREQYF. The DNA of the CDR3 is TGTGCCAGCAGCAGGACGGGAGTTGGGCGCGAGCAGTACTTC.

This clone was counted at least ten times. This sequence joins TRBV7-2 and TRBJ2-7; 8 bases are a match to TRBD2. Germline assignment: CDR1 SGHTA and CDR2 FQGNSA. V was pared by 5 bases and J by 3 bases, with 9 bases of the junction left unmatched. CDR3 length equals 15 residues. The CDR3 DNA reads as TGTGCCAGCAGCCTAAGCGGGGGTGAACTCTACGAGCAGTACTTC. This encodes CASSLSGGELYEQYF.

This clone appeared a few times. This sequence joins TRBV7-2 and TRBJ1-2; no clear D. Germline CDR1 and CDR2: SGHTA and FQGNSA. The CDR3 is 14 residues long. V lost 5 bases and J 4 bases, leaving 14 bases between the germline ends. The CDR3 DNA sequence: TGTGCCAGCAGCCCTACGCGCGAGGCCTATGGCTACACCTTC. Residues: CASSPTREAYGYTF.

The chain employs TRBV2 and TRBJ2-5; no clear D gene. Germline V gives CDR1 SNHLY, CDR2 FYNNEI. The CDR3 spans 13 residues. V was trimmed by 5 bases and J by 2 bases, leaving 9 bases between them. The CDR3 DNA sequence: TGTGCCAGCAGTCCAGCGATACAAGAGACCCAGTACTTC. It translates to CASSPAIQETQYF.

This chain connects TRBV4-1 to TRBJ1-5; tentative D call: TRBD1 (6 bases). The CDR3 runs 14 residues. V was pared by 2 bases and J by 6 bases, with 11 bases between. The germline gives CDR1 MGHRA, CDR2 YSYEKL. CDR3 sequence (DNA): TGCGCCAGCAGCCAAACAGGGTCTAGTCAGCCCCAGCATTTT. Translation: CASSQTGSSQPQHF.

This clone was picked up a small number of times. V is TRBV11-2 and J is TRBJ2-7; D remains unclear. Deletions cut 3 bases from V and 5 bases from J, with 14 bases between. CDR1 and CDR2 (germline): SGHAT, FQNNGV. This CDR3 has 14 amino acids. CDR3 in DNA: TGTGCCAGCAGCTTGCTTCCAGGCAACGACGAGCAGTACTTC. This translates into CASSLLPGNDEQYF. The full variable domain, rest sourced from reference TRBV11-2 and TRBJ2-7, is EAGVAQSPRYKIIEKRQSVAFWCNPISGHATLYWYQQILGQGPKLLIQFQNNGVVDDSQLPKDRFSAERLKGVDSTLKIQPAKLEDSAVYLCASSLLPGNDEQYFGPGTRLTVT.

This clone was seen more than once but under ten times. The J gene is TRBJ1-1, the V gene TRBV7-9, with D possibly being TRBD1 (6 bases). CDR3 length: 15 residues. In germline, CDR1 is SEHNR, CDR2 FQNEAQ (reference sequence). V lost 2 bases and J 3 bases, leaving 13 bases between the germline ends. The CDR3 DNA reads as TGTGCCAGCAGCTTATTTGGGGGCATTGACACTGAAGCTTTCTTT. Translating it yields CASSLFGGIDTEAFF.

This clone occurred a few times. This chain uses TRBV5-1 with TRBJ2-1, with D uncertain. The germline gives CDR1 SGHRS, CDR2 YFSETQ. The CDR3 is 12 amino acids. The V and J ends lost 2 bases and 7 bases respectively, with 7 bases between them. CDR3 protein: CASSFRWNEQFF. CDR3 nucleotide sequence: TGCGCCAGCAGCTTTCGGTGGAATGAGCAGTTCTTC.

In its sample, this clone was seen a few times. This chain connects TRBV30 to TRBJ1-5; D gene ambiguous. V gave up 4 bases and J gave up 0 bases, with 10 bases separating them. CDR1 is GTSNPN, CDR2 SVGIG, per germline (reference sequence). The length of the CDR3 is 14 residues. The CDR3 spells CAWKRGNSNQPQHF. CDR3 nucleotide sequence: TGTGCCTGGAAGCGAGGGAATAGCAATCAGCCCCAGCATTTT.

This clone turned up a few times. This sequence joins TRBV28 and TRBJ2-5, with 14 bases that match TRBD2. V dropped 2 bases and J dropped 4; count of bases not matched to a gene: 6. The length of the CDR3 is 17 residues. CDR1 MDHEN and CDR2 SYDVKM come from the germline V gene. As DNA, the CDR3 is TGTGCCAGCAGTTTAAGCAGGACTAGCGGGGGGTTAGAGACCCAGTACTTC. Translating it yields CASSLSRTSGGLETQYF.

The chain employs TRBV6-6 and TRBJ1-1; TRBD1 is a possible D gene (6 bases). In germline, CDR1 is MNHNY, CDR2 SVGAGI (reference sequence). The V gene lost 7 bases and the J gene lost 4 bases, with 22 bases spanning the gap. The CDR3 runs 16 residues. DNA of the CDR3: TGTGCCAGCACGCAGGGGCGTCGCGTGTTGGGCACTGAAGCTTTCTTT. Its translation is CASTQGRRVLGTEAFF.

The chain recombines TRBV4-1 with TRBJ2-5, with 9 bases aligning to TRBD1. Germline CDR1 reads MGHRA; CDR2 reads YSYEKL. The CDR3 covers 16 residues. Trimming cost V 0 bases and J 4 bases; bases outside gene matches: 6. CDR3: CASSQDGTGIGETQYF. The CDR3 DNA is TGCGCCAGCAGCCAAGATGGGACAGGGATAGGAGAGACCCAGTACTTC.

The rearrangement links TRBV28 to TRBJ1-1; 9 positions match TRBD1. Germline trimming cut 5 bases from V and 3 bases from J; bases unmatched to any gene: 7. The germline V gene has CDR1 MDHEN and CDR2 SYDVKM. The CDR3 totals 15 residues. CDR3 DNA: TGTGCCAGCAGTCCACAGGGGGCAGGCGACACTGAAGCTTTCTTT. Its protein is CASSPQGAGDTEAFF.

V and J are TRBV15 and TRBJ2-7; maybe TRBD2 (5 bases). The CDR3 totals 15 residues. CDR1 is LNHNV and CDR2 is YYDKDF in the germline V gene (reference sequence). The V gene lost 0 bases and the J gene lost 0 bases, with 9 bases spanning the gap. CDR3 coding DNA: TGTGCCACCAGCAGAGATCCAGCGGCCTCCTACGAGCAGTACTTC. This gives the protein CATSRDPAASYEQYF.